This T cell receptor (beta chain) was profiled in a study of shared clonotypes between healthy human individuals. Study-wide results and limits: Memory subsets had estimated richness that was generally smaller than that of naive subsets. The study drew on few donors, limiting represented genetic and exposure-history diversity.

To note about this clone: Antigen: not known.

Clones were read by immunoSEQ multiplex PCR, and TCRdb kept only the in-frame ones, dropping some. The sample yields roughly 770,000 clones, 96% seen once. This CDR3 is 14 amino acids long. Trimming stripped 3 bases from V and 2 bases from J, with 10 bases between. Germline V gene data show CDR1 as MGHDK and CDR2 as SYGVNS. CD45RO negativity and positive selection for CCR7 defined naive CD8 cells, a population that excluded terminally differentiated effector memory CD45RA+ cells. The genes are TRBV25-1 and TRBJ2-5; TRBD1 might be the D (5 bases). Input material: naive CD8+ T cells sorted from blood. The sequence was obtained from a man aged 25 to 45 in good health. The CDR3, as DNA: TGTGCCAGCAGTGATTGGGGCCCACAAGAGACCCAGTACTTC. Its translation is CASSDWGPQETQYF. The full variable domain, rest sourced from reference TRBV25-1 and TRBJ2-5, is EADIYQTPRYLVIGTGKKITLECSQTMGHDKMYWYQQDPGMELHLIHYSYGVNSTEKGDLSSESTVSRIRTEHFPLTLESARPSHTSQYLCASSDWGPQETQYFGPGTRLLVL.